Shown below are 11 T cell receptor beta chains from a single sample sequenced in a study of cytomegalovirus exposure and HLA in healthy donors. The study ran its PCR with 60 Vbeta and 13 Jbeta primers. TCRdb's copy holds only in-frame clones and misses some; the assay was immunoSEQ multiplex PCR. The top ten hold 2.8% of the sample, which has around 150,000 clones, roughly two thirds seen once. The source material was PBMCs. The receptors were gathered from a woman aged 40-49 years in good health and CMV-seropositive.

This clone was found a few times. This chain joins TRBV6-1 and TRBJ1-1; 10 nucleotides match TRBD1. With 3 bases clipped from V and 9 bases from J, the junction kept 7 bases outside the gene matches. The CDR3 has 14 amino acids. Germline V gene sequence: CDR1 MNHNS, CDR2 SASEGT. CDR3 loop: CASSDPDRGRKAFF. For the CDR3, the DNA is TGTGCCAGCAGTGACCCAGACAGGGGGCGAAAAGCTTTCTTT.

V is TRBV5-4 and J is TRBJ1-2; D is unresolved. V lost 4 bases and J lost 4, with 11 bases in between. The CDR3 totals 13 residues. Germline lookup yields CDR1 SGHNT and CDR2 YYREEE (reference sequence). The CDR3 DNA is TGTGCCAGCAGCCGAATAGGGAGCTATGGCTACACCTTC. As protein: CASSRIGSYGYTF.

The chain combines TRBV6-5 with TRBJ2-5; TRBD1 aligns across 12 bases. TRBJ2-7 explains the end of the DNA better; the J call may be wrong. The CDR3 runs 16 residues. In germline, CDR1 is MNHEY, CDR2 SVGAGI. This CDR3 is CASSYSGTGGVYEQYF. CDR3 DNA sequence: TGTGCCAGCAGTTACTCCGGGACAGGGGGCGTCTACGAGCAGTACTTC.

Regarding this clone: This CDR3 is also generated by other DNA sequences in the sample. The DNA of the CDR3 is TGTGCCAGTAGTATAACAACGAACACCGGGGAGCTGTTTTTT. Its translation is CASSITTNTGELFF. The chain combines TRBV19 with TRBJ2-2; no clear D. Germline CDR1 is LNHDA and CDR2 is SQIVND (reference sequence). The ends were cut back, 2 bases at V and 0 bases at J, with 4 bases in the middle. This CDR3 has 14 amino acids. The full variable domain, rest sourced from reference TRBV19 and TRBJ2-2, is DGGITQSPKYLFRKEGQNVTLSCEQNLNHDAMYWYRQDPGQGLRLIYYSQIVNDFQKGDIAEGYSVSREKKESFPLTVTSAQKNPTAFYLCASSITTNTGELFFGEGSRLTVL.

The chain combines TRBV5-4 with TRBJ2-7, with D possibly matching TRBD2 (7 bases). The germline CDR1 and CDR2 sequences are SGHNT and YYREEE (reference sequence). CDR3 length: 14 amino acids. V was trimmed by 0 bases and J by 2 bases, leaving 9 bases between them. The CDR3 is CASSLGGGTYEQYF. Written as DNA, the CDR3 is TGTGCCAGCAGCTTGGGCGGGGGCACCTACGAGCAGTACTTC. Based on the CDR3 plus reference TRBV5-4 and TRBJ2-7, the full variable domain is ETGVTQSPTHLIKTRGQQVTLRCSSQSGHNTVSWYQQALGQGPQFIFQYYREEENGRGNFPPRFSGLQFPNYSSELNVNALELDDSALYLCASSLGGGTYEQYFGPGTRLTVT.

The V call is TRBV14, the J call TRBJ1-6; 8 bases are a match to TRBD1. The germline V gene has CDR1 SGHDN and CDR2 FVKESK. The J segment lost 15 bases and the V segment lost 1 base, leaving 5 bases of the junction unmatched. The CDR3 sequence is 13 residues long. DNA for the CDR3: TGTGCCAGCAGCCAAGGCCAGGGGGCTCGCCTCCACTTT. Translated: CASSQGQGARLHF.

This clone showed up just a few times. The CDR3 spells CASRSPGTGSTGELFF. For the CDR3, the DNA is TGTGCCAGCAGATCCCCCGGGACAGGGTCCACCGGGGAGCTGTTTTTT. The J gene is TRBJ2-2, the V gene TRBV5-6; 9 bases line up with TRBD1. The germline CDR1 and CDR2 sequences are SGHDT and YYEEEE. This CDR3 spans 16 amino acids. Trimming removed 5 bases from V and 4 bases from J; junction bases left unmatched: 9.

The chain combines TRBV4-3 with TRBJ1-2; D is unresolved. The CDR3 is made up of 15 amino acids. Germline lookup yields CDR1 LGHNA and CDR2 YSLEER. The V gene lost 0 bases and the J gene lost 8 bases, with 16 bases spanning the gap. For the CDR3, the DNA is TGCGCCAGCAGCCAAGATAAGGCAGCTGGGCTCGGCTACACCTTC. Translating it yields CASSQDKAAGLGYTF.

The rearrangement links TRBV7-6 to TRBJ2-2; weak D call: TRBD2 (7 bases). The CDR3 has 15 amino acids. V lost 1 base and J lost 4, with 10 bases in between. In germline, CDR1 is SGHVS, CDR2 FNYEAQ. The CDR3 protein is CASSLEGGATGELFF. CDR3 in DNA: TGTGCCAGCAGCTTAGAGGGGGGGGCCACCGGGGAGCTGTTTTTT. Supplemented by reference TRBV7-6 and TRBJ2-2, the full variable domain reads GAGVSQSPRYKVTKRGQDVALRCDPISGHVSLYWYRQALGQGPEFLTYFNYEAQQDKSGLPNDRFSAERPEGSISTLTIQRTEQRDSAMYRCASSLEGGATGELFFGEGSRLTVL.

In this sample, this clone turned up once. One end of the junction fails to match germline, which may point to a read error. The sample holds other DNA sequences that translate to the same CDR3. V gene TRBV4-3 combines with J gene TRBJ1-1, with D tentatively TRBD1 (5 bases). This CDR3 region has 14 residues. Germline V gene lookup returns CDR1 LGHNA and CDR2 YSLEER. CDR3 loop: CASSQVGRGTEAFF. The CDR3 nucleotides are TGCGCCAGCAGCCAAGTCGGGCGAGGGACTGAGGCTTTCTTT.

This sequence joins TRBV7-9 and TRBJ1-1; 8 bases line up with TRBD1. Germline lookup yields CDR1 SEHNR and CDR2 FQNEAQ (reference sequence). The CDR3 runs to 14 residues. The junction had 4 bases not matched to a gene; V was cut back by 4 bases and J by 3 bases. The CDR3 reads CASSSGQGDTEAFF. DNA for the CDR3: TGTGCCAGCAGCTCCGGACAGGGCGACACTGAAGCTTTCTTT. Full variable domain (rest looked up from reference TRBV7-9 and TRBJ1-1): DTGVSQNPRHKITKRGQNVTFRCDPISEHNRLYWYRQTLGQGPEFLTYFQNEAQLEKSRLLSDRFSAERPKGSFSTLEIQRTEQGDSAMYLCASSSGQGDTEAFFGQGTRLTVV.